The rows below give T cell receptor beta chains drawn from one sample of a study of cytomegalovirus exposure and HLA in healthy donors. Produced via immunoSEQ multiplex PCR; TCRdb's table is partial and in-frame only. In the table there are about 55,000 clones, 78% of which are singletons. The specimen was PBMCs. The receptors derive from a female donor in good health and CMV-seronegative. Both conserved end residues are part of each CDR3. The D gene is left open where the match is weak. Size is stated for part of the rows, as once, few or many counts, or as a class when the clone is expanded.

>-|-|TRBV5-1|TRBJ2-1
CASSLAGQSFYNEQFF
TGCGCCAGCAGCCTCGCGGGACAGTCTTTCTACAATGAGCAGTTCTTC
>TRBD1|-|TRBV19|TRBJ1-1
CASSIRLMGTGEKDTEAFF
TGTGCCAGTAGTATAAGGCTCATGGGGACAGGGGAAAAGGACACTGAAGCTTTCTTT
>-|-|TRBV6-5|TRBJ1-3
CASSYRDTGSGNTIYF
TGTGCCAGCAGTTACCGGGACACCGGCTCTGGAAACACCATATATTTT
>-|-|TRBV7-2|TRBJ1-4
CASSLGARPDLNEKLFF
TGTGCCAGCAGCTTAGGAGCTAGACCTGACCTTAATGAAAAACTGTTTTTT
>-|-|TRBV11-1|TRBJ2-5
CASSLGPRQTQYF
TGTGCCAGCAGCTTAGGGCCCAGGCAGACCCAGTACTTC
>TRBD2|-|TRBV7-8|TRBJ2-7
CASSLGRGGLIANEQYF
TGTGCCAGCAGCTTGGGGCGGGGGGGCCTTATTGCAAACGAGCAGTACTTC
>TRBD1|-|TRBV19|TRBJ1-3
CASGGQPYSTSGNTIYF
TGTGCCAGTGGGGGACAGCCGTACAGCACCTCTGGAAACACCATATATTTT
>-|-|TRBV29-1|TRBJ2-7
CSVLKLRDRHYEQYF
TGCAGCGTCCTCAAACTCAGGGATCGACACTACGAGCAGTACTTC
>-|-|TRBV19|TRBJ1-5
CASSISSGDLNQPQHF
TGTGCCAGTAGTATATCCTCGGGGGACCTCAATCAGCCCCAGCATTTT
>TRBD1|few|TRBV6-6|TRBJ2-3
CASSSQGALVADTQYF
TGTGCCAGCAGTTCACAGGGGGCGTTGGTGGCAGATACGCAGTATTTT
>-|once|TRBV18|TRBJ1-1
CASSSPGDLTEAFF
TGTGCCAGCTCATCGCCGGGGGATCTCACTGAAGCTTTCTTT
>TRBD2|once|TRBV5-1|TRBJ2-7
CASSLGLAGTYEQYF
TGCGCCAGCAGCTTAGGACTAGCGGGGACCTACGAGCAGTACTTC
>TRBD1|-|TRBV7-3|TRBJ2-1
CASSLQAGGSYEQFF
TGTGCCAGCAGCTTACAGGCAGGGGGCTCGTATGAGCAGTTCTTC
>TRBD2|-|TRBV6-1|TRBJ2-7
CASSGPSGGGEQYF
TGTGCCAGCAGTGGGCCTAGCGGGGGTGGCGAGCAGTACTTC
>-|-|TRBV5-1|TRBJ2-3
CASSPTAIDTQYF
TGCGCCAGCAGCCCGACAGCGATAGATACGCAGTATTTT
>TRBD1|-|TRBV7-9|TRBJ1-1
CASSLQGANTEAFF
TGTGCCAGCAGCTTACAGGGGGCGAACACTGAAGCTTTCTTT
>TRBD2|-|TRBV5-4|TRBJ2-1
CASSFGLAGFNEQFF
TGTGCCAGCAGCTTTGGACTAGCGGGGTTCAATGAGCAGTTCTTC
>-|-|TRBV5-1|TRBJ2-7
CASSLTRPYEQYF
TGCGCCAGCAGCCTGACGAGGCCCTACGAGCAGTACTTC
>-|few|TRBV7-3|TRBJ2-7
CASSLTSEGMKYF
TGTGCCAGCAGCTTAACGTCGGAGGGGATGAAGTACTTC
>TRBD1|-|TRBV4-2|TRBJ1-5
CASSQDVGTGASNQPQHF
TGTGCCAGCAGCCAAGATGTGGGGACAGGGGCGAGCAATCAGCCCCAGCATTTT
>TRBD1|-|TRBV18|TRBJ2-3
CASSPPWGTGKDTQYF
TGTGCCAGCTCACCACCCTGGGGGACAGGCAAAGATACGCAGTATTTT
>TRBD1|-|TRBV19|TRBJ2-3
CASTPDRVDTQYF
TGTGCCAGTACTCCGGACAGGGTGGATACGCAGTATTTT
>-|-|TRBV18|TRBJ2-5
CASSDSVETQYF
TGTGCCAGCTCGGACTCGGTAGAGACCCAGTACTTC
>-|-|TRBV2|TRBJ1-1
CASSTRTPNTEAFF
TGTGCCAGCAGCACCCGGACACCCAACACTGAAGCTTTCTTT
>TRBD2|-|TRBV6-5|TRBJ2-3
CASSYSFAGADTQYF
TGTGCCAGCAGTTACTCGTTCGCGGGAGCAGATACGCAGTATTTT
>-|-|TRBV19|TRBJ1-3
CASSSTRGPSGNTIYF
TGTGCCAGTAGTAGTACCAGGGGTCCCTCTGGAAACACCATATATTTT
>-|few|TRBV4-1|TRBJ2-7
CASSHVVAEDYEQYF
TGCGCCAGCAGCCACGTAGTAGCTGAAGACTACGAGCAGTACTTC
>TRBD1|-|TRBV28|TRBJ1-2
CASSSRDRGWNGYTF
TGTGCCAGCAGTTCCCGGGACAGGGGGTGGAATGGCTACACCTTC
>-|-|TRBV11-1|TRBJ1-1
CASETGTEAFF
TGTGCCAGTGAGACCGGGACTGAAGCTTTCTTT
>-|-|TRBV5-1|TRBJ1-2
CASSLVGVNYGYTF
TGCGCCAGCAGCTTGGTCGGGGTTAACTATGGCTACACCTTC
>TRBD1|-|TRBV29-1|TRBJ1-1
CSVKRDRGTTEAFF
TGCAGCGTAAAACGGGACAGGGGGACCACTGAAGCTTTCTTT
>-|-|TRBV6-1|TRBJ2-5
CASRTGTGHWETQYF
TGTGCCAGCAGGACGGGAACAGGGCATTGGGAGACCCAGTACTTC
>-|-|TRBV19|TRBJ1-4
CASSPTATNEKLFF
TGTGCCAGTAGTCCGACAGCAACTAATGAAAAACTGTTTTTT
>-|-|TRBV6-4|TRBJ1-2
CASSDSNGMGYTF
TGTGCCAGCAGTGACTCGAACGGGATGGGCTACACCTTC
>-|-|TRBV9|TRBJ1-2
CASSVASSYGYTF
TGTGCCAGCAGCGTAGCATCCAGCTATGGCTACACCTTC